This T cell receptor beta chain is drawn from a study of CD4 and CD8 cells across lung adenocarcinoma regions. Donors had localized lung adenocarcinoma, a non-small cell lung cancer. TCRdb reprocessed the PCR reads via MiXCR and lists one record per CDR3 protein. In the table there are around 27,000 distinct CDR3 sequences, around half of which are singletons. The length of the CDR3 is 13 residues. Trimming shortened V by 4 bases and J by 1 base, and 6 bases separated the two germline ends. Germline V CDR1 and CDR2: MGHRA, YSYEKL. The sequence was obtained from a male donor with lung adenocarcinoma. The CD4 and CD8 labels of this study may be unreliable. V and J are TRBV4-1 and TRBJ2-3; D not certain. Specimen: CD8+ T cells from the center of a lung tumor. In DNA form, the CDR3 reads TGCGCCAGCAGCCGCTTGGGCACAGATACGCAGTATTTT. Its translation is CASSRLGTDTQYF.